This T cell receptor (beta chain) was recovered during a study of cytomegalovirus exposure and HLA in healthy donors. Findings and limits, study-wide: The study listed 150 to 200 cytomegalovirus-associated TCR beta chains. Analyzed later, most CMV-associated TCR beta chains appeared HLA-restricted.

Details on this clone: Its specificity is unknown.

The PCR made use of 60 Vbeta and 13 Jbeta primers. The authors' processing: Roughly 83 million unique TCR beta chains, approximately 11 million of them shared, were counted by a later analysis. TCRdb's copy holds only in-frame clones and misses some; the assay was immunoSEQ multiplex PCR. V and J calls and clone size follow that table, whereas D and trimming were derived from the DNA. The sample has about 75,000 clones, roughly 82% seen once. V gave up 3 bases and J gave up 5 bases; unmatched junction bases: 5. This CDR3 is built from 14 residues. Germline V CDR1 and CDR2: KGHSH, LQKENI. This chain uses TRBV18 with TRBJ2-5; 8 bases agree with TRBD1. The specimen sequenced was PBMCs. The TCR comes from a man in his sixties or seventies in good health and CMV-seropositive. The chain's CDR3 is CASSPQGARETQYF. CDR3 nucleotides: TGTGCCAGCTCACCTCAGGGGGCGAGGGAGACCCAGTACTTC.